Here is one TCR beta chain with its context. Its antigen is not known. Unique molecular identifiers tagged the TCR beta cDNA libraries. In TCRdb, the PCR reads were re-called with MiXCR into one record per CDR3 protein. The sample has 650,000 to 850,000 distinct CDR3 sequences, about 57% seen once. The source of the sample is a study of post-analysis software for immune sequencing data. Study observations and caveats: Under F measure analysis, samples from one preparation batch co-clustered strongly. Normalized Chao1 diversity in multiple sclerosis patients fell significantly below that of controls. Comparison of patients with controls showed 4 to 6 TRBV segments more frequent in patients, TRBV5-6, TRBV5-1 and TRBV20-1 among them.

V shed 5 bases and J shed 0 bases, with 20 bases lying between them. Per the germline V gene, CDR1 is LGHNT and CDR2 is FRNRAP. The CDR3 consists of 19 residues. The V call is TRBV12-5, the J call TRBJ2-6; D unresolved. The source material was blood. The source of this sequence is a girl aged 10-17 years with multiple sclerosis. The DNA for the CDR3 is TGTGCTAGTGGTATCGGCAGAGGCTTGTCAAGCTCTGGGGCCAACGTCCTGACTTTC. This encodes CASGIGRGLSSSGANVLTF.